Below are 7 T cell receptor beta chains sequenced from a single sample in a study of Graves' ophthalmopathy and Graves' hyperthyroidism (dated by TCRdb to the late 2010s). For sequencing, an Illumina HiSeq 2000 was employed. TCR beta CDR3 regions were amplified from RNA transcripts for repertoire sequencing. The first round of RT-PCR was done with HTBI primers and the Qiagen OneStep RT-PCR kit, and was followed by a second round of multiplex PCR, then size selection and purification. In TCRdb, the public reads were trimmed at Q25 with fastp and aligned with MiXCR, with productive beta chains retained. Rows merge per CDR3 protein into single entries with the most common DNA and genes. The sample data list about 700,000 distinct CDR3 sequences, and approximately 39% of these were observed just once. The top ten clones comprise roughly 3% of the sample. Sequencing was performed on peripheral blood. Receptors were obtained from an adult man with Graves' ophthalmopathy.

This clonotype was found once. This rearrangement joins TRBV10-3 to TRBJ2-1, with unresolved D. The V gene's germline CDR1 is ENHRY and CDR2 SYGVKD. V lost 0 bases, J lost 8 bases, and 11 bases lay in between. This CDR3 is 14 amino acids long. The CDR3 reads CAISESVGWDEQFF. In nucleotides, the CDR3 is TGTGCCATCAGTGAGTCGGTGGGGTGGGATGAGCAGTTCTTC.

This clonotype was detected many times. CDR3 region: CASSAMTGNTEAFF. The CDR3 coding sequence is TGTGCCAGCAGCGCCATGACAGGGAACACTGAAGCTTTCTTT. This chain links TRBV9 with TRBJ1-1; D is possibly TRBD1 (6 bases). This CDR3 is 14 amino acids long. CDR1 SGDLS and CDR2 YYNGEE come from the germline V gene. The ends were cut back, 3 bases at V and 1 base at J, with 10 bases in the middle.

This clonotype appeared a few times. CDR3 nucleotides: TGTGCCAGCAGCGTACAGGGCTCGGTGGCCTACGAGCAGTACTTC. As protein: CASSVQGSVAYEQYF. This chain links TRBV9 with TRBJ2-7; D is perhaps TRBD1 (5 bases). Germline CDR1 and CDR2: SGDLS and YYNGEE. The CDR3 is 15 residues long. V was shortened by 1 base and J by 2 bases, with 13 bases between the two germline ends.

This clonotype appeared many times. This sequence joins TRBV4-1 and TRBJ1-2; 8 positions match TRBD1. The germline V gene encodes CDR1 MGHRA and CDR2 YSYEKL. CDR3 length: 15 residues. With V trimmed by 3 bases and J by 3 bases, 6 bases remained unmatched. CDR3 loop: CASSQPGQGDYGYTF. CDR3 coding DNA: TGCGCCAGCAGCCAGCCAGGACAGGGCGACTATGGCTACACCTTC.

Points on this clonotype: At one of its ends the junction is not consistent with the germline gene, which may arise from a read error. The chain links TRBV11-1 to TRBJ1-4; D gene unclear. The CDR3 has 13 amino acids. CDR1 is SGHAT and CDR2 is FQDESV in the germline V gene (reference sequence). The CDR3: CTSSYPTNEKLFF. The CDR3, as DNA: TGTACCAGCAGTTACCCCACAAATGAAAAACTGTTTTTT.

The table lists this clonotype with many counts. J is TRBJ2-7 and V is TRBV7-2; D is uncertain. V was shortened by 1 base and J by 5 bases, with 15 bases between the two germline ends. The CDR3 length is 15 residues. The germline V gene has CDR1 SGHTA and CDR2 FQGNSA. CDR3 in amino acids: CASSLDPGKRNEQYF. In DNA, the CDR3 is TGTGCCAGCAGCTTAGACCCTGGTAAAAGAAACGAGCAGTACTTC.

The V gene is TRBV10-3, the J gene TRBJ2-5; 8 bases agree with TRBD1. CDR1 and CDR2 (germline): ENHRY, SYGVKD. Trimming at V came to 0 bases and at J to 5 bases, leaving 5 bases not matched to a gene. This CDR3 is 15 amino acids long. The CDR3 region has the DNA TGTGCCATCAGTGAGTCGGACAGGGCCACGGAGACCCAGTACTTC. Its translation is CAISESDRATETQYF.